The 30 T cell receptor beta chains presented below share a single source sample, sequenced in a study of blood T cell repertoires in COVID-19. Clones were sequenced by immunoSEQ multiplex PCR, and TCRdb holds only the in-frame ones, with some missing. This table has about 33,000 clones, 86% appearing once. The specimen was peripheral blood. These receptor sequences come from a woman over 75 with active or convalescent COVID-19.

This clone appeared once. The chain has TRBV3-1 (or the pseudogene TRBV3-2) and TRBJ1-4; D ambiguous. CDR3 length equals 13 residues. The V gene lost 5 bases and the J gene lost 5 bases, with 9 bases spanning the gap. CDR1 is LGHDT, CDR2 YNNKEL, per germline (reference sequence). The CDR3 nucleotides read TGTGCCAGCAGCGCGCTCAGGAATGAAAAACTGTTTTTT. This translates into CASSALRNEKLFF.

This chain connects TRBV10-3 to TRBJ1-5; 8 bases agree with TRBD1. This CDR3 has 13 amino acids. The J segment lost 4 bases and the V segment lost 11 bases, leaving 7 bases of the junction unmatched. Germline assignment: CDR1 ENHRY and CDR2 SYGVKD. The CDR3 region is CASKGQANQPQHF. The CDR3 DNA is TGTGCCTCTAAGGGACAGGCTAATCAGCCCCAGCATTTT.

The chain recombines TRBV5-4 with TRBJ2-1; a weak D match, TRBD2 (6 bases). Germline V gene data show CDR1 as SGHNT and CDR2 as YYREEE (reference sequence). This CDR3 comprises 15 residues. Trimming removed 4 bases from V and 0 bases from J, with 11 bases in between. CDR3 in DNA: TGTGCCAGCAGCCCTAGCGCTAACTCCTACAATGAGCAGTTCTTC. This codes for CASSPSANSYNEQFF.

This chain joins TRBV24-1 and TRBJ2-7, with D possibly TRBD2 on 5 matching bases. Between the trimmed V and J ends, which lost 2 bases and 2 bases, there was a span of 9 bases. Germline CDR1 KGHDR, CDR2 SFDVKD. This CDR3 is built from 14 residues. CDR3 amino acids: CATSDSLAAYEQYF. The CDR3 nucleotides are TGTGCCACCAGTGATTCCCTAGCCGCCTACGAGCAGTACTTC.

V usage is TRBV10-3 and J usage is TRBJ1-6; D remains unclear. V lost 6 bases and J lost 5, with 11 bases in between. The CDR3 length is 14 residues. Per the germline V gene, CDR1 is ENHRY and CDR2 is SYGVKD. This CDR3 is CAIRVSENNSPLHF. The CDR3 bases are TGTGCCATCAGGGTCAGCGAGAATAATTCACCCCTCCACTTT.

The DNA for the CDR3 is TGTGCCAGCAGCTCCAGGACAGGGCAGGGCGAGCAGTACTTC. Translated: CASSSRTGQGEQYF. V is TRBV9 and J is TRBJ2-7; 8 bases agree with TRBD1. The germline V gene encodes CDR1 SGDLS and CDR2 YYNGEE. The CDR3 is made up of 14 amino acids. With V trimmed by 4 bases and J by 6 bases, 9 bases remained unmatched.

The V gene is TRBV9, the J gene TRBJ1-1, with TRBD1 identical over 7 bases. Germline-derived CDR1 and CDR2 are SGDLS and YYNGEE. Losses at the gene ends were 3 bases for V and 1 base for J; bases not matched to a gene: 6. The CDR3 extends over 15 amino acids. CDR3 protein: CASSAIRTGNTEAFF. CDR3 bases: TGTGCCAGCAGCGCCATCCGGACAGGGAACACTGAAGCTTTCTTT.

V usage is TRBV29-1 and J usage is TRBJ1-1, with TRBD1 matching 8 bases. After removal of 5 bases from V and 3 bases from J, the junction contained 5 bases not matched to a gene. The germline CDR1 and CDR2 sequences are SQVTM and ANQGSEA. This CDR3 has 13 amino acids. This chain's CDR3 is CSVTKQGDTEAFF. The CDR3 coding sequence is TGCAGCGTTACCAAACAGGGGGACACTGAAGCTTTCTTT.

The genes are TRBV5-1 and TRBJ2-7; 12 bases agree with TRBD2. CDR1 SGHRS and CDR2 YFSETQ come from the germline V gene. The CDR3 spans 15 residues. The ends lost 3 bases at V and 4 bases at J; junction bases unmatched: 5. The CDR3 DNA sequence: TGCGCCAGCAGCTCCCTAGCGGGAGGGGGGTACGAGCAGTACTTC. It yields the protein CASSSLAGGGYEQYF.

This clone has more than one count but fewer than ten. The chain joins TRBV27 to TRBJ2-7, with TRBD1 matching over 9 bases. The CDR3 is 14 residues long. Per germline, CDR1 MNHEY and CDR2 SMNVEV (reference sequence). V gave up 5 bases and J gave up 4 bases; unmatched junction bases: 6. This chain's CDR3 is CASSPDRGGYEQYF. In nucleotides, the CDR3 is TGTGCCAGCAGTCCCGACAGGGGGGGTTACGAGCAGTACTTC.

V usage is TRBV30 and J usage is TRBJ1-4; TRBD1 matches 12 bases. Losses at the gene ends were 6 bases for V and 9 bases for J; bases not matched to a gene: 17. This CDR3 comprises 17 residues. CDR1 is GTSNPN and CDR2 is SVGIG in the germline V gene (reference sequence). The CDR3 DNA is TGTGCCTGCTTTCCGGGACAGGGGGCGAAGGTTCATCAAAAACTGTTTTTT. It encodes CACFPGQGAKVHQKLFF.

The chain has TRBV27 and TRBJ2-3, with TRBD2 as a possible D gene (5 bases). CDR1 and CDR2 from the germline V gene are MNHEY and SMNVEV (reference sequence). V dropped 4 bases and J dropped 4 bases, with 9 bases sitting between them. This CDR3 is built from 13 residues. The CDR3 sequence is CASSSEGPDTQYF. The DNA for the CDR3 is TGTGCCAGCAGTTCCGAGGGCCCAGATACGCAGTATTTT.

This rearrangement joins TRBV19 to TRBJ1-3; 10 bases align to TRBD1. V lost 5 bases and J lost 4; bases outside the gene matches: 8. CDR3 length equals 16 residues. Germline V lookup: CDR1 LNHDA, CDR2 SQIVND (reference sequence). CDR3 in DNA: TGTGCCAGTAGTCCTACGGACAGGGGGAACGGAAACACCATATATTTT. Its translation: CASSPTDRGNGNTIYF.

V usage is TRBV7-2 and J usage is TRBJ2-5, with 10 nucleotides matching TRBD2. The V gene end was trimmed by 1 base and the J gene end by 2 bases; junction bases not matched to a gene: 4. The CDR3 spans 16 residues. Germline V gene lookup returns CDR1 SGHTA and CDR2 FQGNSA. The CDR3 reads CASSLGLTSGQETQYF. The CDR3, as DNA: TGTGCCAGCAGCTTAGGGTTGACTAGCGGGCAAGAGACCCAGTACTTC.

The V call is TRBV2, the J call TRBJ1-5; 9 nucleotides match TRBD1. Per the germline V gene, CDR1 is SNHLY and CDR2 is FYNNEI. The CDR3 contains 14 residues. J was trimmed by 6 bases and V by 6 bases; bases with no gene match: 6. The CDR3 loop reads CASRTGGGGQPQHF. The CDR3 DNA reads as TGTGCCAGCAGAACAGGGGGCGGGGGTCAGCCCCAGCATTTT.

This clone was found once. The chain has TRBV7-9 and TRBJ1-1; 7 bases fit TRBD1. The CDR3 has 14 residues. Germline trimming cut 5 bases from V and 2 bases from J; bases unmatched to any gene: 5. Germline values: CDR1 SEHNR, CDR2 FQNEAQ (reference sequence). Here the CDR3 reads CASSASGGNTEAFF. CDR3 coding DNA: TGTGCCAGCAGCGCATCAGGGGGAAACACTGAAGCTTTCTTT.

The chain combines TRBV2 with TRBJ1-1; D is perhaps TRBD1 (5 bases). The CDR3 is 17 residues long. Between the trimmed V and J ends, which lost 5 bases and 5 bases, there was a span of 24 bases. Germline-derived CDR1 and CDR2 are SNHLY and FYNNEI. The CDR3 protein is CASSPRRSPPGGTEAFF. In nucleotides, the CDR3 is TGTGCCAGCAGTCCGCGGAGGTCACCTCCGGGGGGAACTGAAGCTTTCTTT.

V and J are TRBV2 and TRBJ1-5, with TRBD1 matching 10 bases. Germline CDR1 reads SNHLY; CDR2 reads FYNNEI. Trimming at V came to 6 bases and at J to 2 bases, leaving 1 base not matched to a gene. This CDR3 region has 14 residues. Written as DNA, the CDR3 is TGTGCCAGCAGCGGGACAGGGGGCAATCAGCCCCAGCATTTT. It yields the protein CASSGTGGNQPQHF.

This clone was seen a single time. This chain connects TRBV18 to TRBJ1-2; D is possibly TRBD1 (5 bases). The CDR3 runs 13 residues. Germline CDR1 KGHSH, CDR2 LQKENI. V was shortened by 4 bases and J by 3 bases, with 9 bases between the two germline ends. CDR3 sequence reads: CASSLGVDYGYTF. The CDR3 DNA reads TGTGCCAGCTCACTAGGGGTGGACTATGGCTACACCTTC.

The chain couples TRBV7-8 to TRBJ1-1; D remains unclear. The CDR3 is made up of 14 amino acids. Germline loops: CDR1 SGHVS, CDR2 FQNEAQ. The ends were cut back, 0 bases at V and 1 base at J, with 6 bases in the middle. As DNA, the CDR3 is TGTGCCAGCAGCTTAGCCTCGTGGAACACTGAAGCTTTCTTT. This encodes CASSLASWNTEAFF.

This chain connects TRBV10-3 to TRBJ2-1; TRBD2 agrees at 10 bases. V lost 3 bases and J lost 4; bases outside the gene matches: 6. Germline V gene data show CDR1 as ENHRY and CDR2 as SYGVKD. CDR3 length equals 16 residues. CDR3 loop: CAISERGAGGYNEQFF. The CDR3 DNA reads as TGTGCCATCAGTGAAAGGGGAGCGGGAGGGTACAATGAGCAGTTCTTC.

The CDR3 DNA is TGTGCCAGCAGCTACGGACAACAAGAGACCCAGTACTTC. Protein product: CASSYGQQETQYF. The chain recombines TRBV7-2 with TRBJ2-5; D is perhaps TRBD1 (5 bases). This CDR3 comprises 13 residues. In germline, CDR1 is SGHTA, CDR2 FQGNSA. V lost 4 bases and J 2 bases, leaving 8 bases between the germline ends.

This clone appeared a few times. The chain is built from TRBV3-1 (or the pseudogene TRBV3-2) and TRBJ1-6; 8 nucleotides agree with TRBD1. With V trimmed by 4 bases and J by 8 bases, 13 bases remained unmatched. CDR1 is LGHDT, CDR2 YNNKEL, per germline (reference sequence). The CDR3 loop spans 17 amino acids. CDR3 protein: CASSPGTGQGEYSPLHF. The CDR3 coding sequence is TGTGCCAGCAGCCCGGGAACTGGACAGGGTGAATATTCACCCCTCCACTTT.

This clone was picked up one time. The J gene is TRBJ1-1, the V gene TRBV11-3; D gene unclear. The CDR3 loop spans 17 amino acids. CDR1 is SGHNT, CDR2 YENEEA, per germline. The germline V and J ends were trimmed by 4 bases and 3 bases, with 21 bases remaining between them. The CDR3 loop reads CASSYRRTTGRDTEAFF. In DNA form, the CDR3 reads TGTGCCAGCAGCTACCGCCGCACGACGGGAAGGGACACTGAAGCTTTCTTT.

This clone was counted only a few times. The DNA of the CDR3 is TGTGCCAGCAGCTTAGGGGGAGTGACAGATACGCAGTATTTT. This translates into CASSLGGVTDTQYF. The chain recombines TRBV7-2 with TRBJ2-3; perhaps TRBD2 as D (5 bases). Germline CDR1 reads SGHTA; CDR2 reads FQGNSA. CDR3 size: 14 residues. Trimming cost V 1 base and J 3 bases, with 8 bases left between them. Filled out from reference TRBV7-2 and TRBJ2-3, the complete variable domain reads GAGVSQSPSNKVTEKGKDVELRCDPISGHTALYWYRQSLGQGLEFLIYFQGNSAPDKSGLPSDRFSAERTGGSVSTLTIQRTQQEDSAVYLCASSLGGVTDTQYFGPGTRLTVL.

This clone was counted only a few times. The rearrangement links TRBV6-2 or TRBV6-3 to TRBJ1-2; 8 nucleotides align to TRBD1. Trimming at V came to 2 bases and at J to 1 base, leaving 6 bases not matched to a gene. The CDR3 has 16 residues. CDR1 and CDR2 (germline): MNHEY, SVGEGT. The DNA of the CDR3 is TGTGCCAGCAGTTACCGGGACAGGAGTCATAACTATGGCTACACCTTC. It is translated as CASSYRDRSHNYGYTF.

The table lists this clone with a count of one. This sequence joins TRBV28 and TRBJ2-7; 9 bases match TRBD1. Per the germline V gene, CDR1 is MDHEN and CDR2 is SYDVKM. This CDR3 region has 15 residues. The V and J ends lost 3 bases and 4 bases, in that order; junction bases with no gene match: 7. The CDR3 DNA follows: TGTGCCAGCAGTTTCGTCGGGACAGGGCCTTACGAGCAGTACTTC. Residues: CASSFVGTGPYEQYF.

The gene calls are TRBV6-6 and TRBJ2-7; possible D gene TRBD2, 6 bases. V lost 6 bases and J 2 bases, leaving 17 bases between the germline ends. The CDR3 is made up of 15 amino acids. Germline values: CDR1 MNHNY, CDR2 SVGAGI (reference sequence). Here the CDR3 reads CASRRFASETYEQYF. Written as DNA, the CDR3 is TGTGCCAGCAGGCGGTTCGCTAGCGAAACCTACGAGCAGTACTTC.

The V and J genes are TRBV7-8 and TRBJ1-1; 8 bases align to TRBD1. Per the germline V gene, CDR1 is SGHVS and CDR2 is FQNEAQ. The CDR3 sequence is 16 residues long. The junction had 6 bases not matched to a gene; V was cut back by 2 bases and J by 1 base. The CDR3 region has the DNA TGTGCCAGCAGCTTACTCAGGGGGCCTACGAACACTGAAGCTTTCTTT. It specifies CASSLLRGPTNTEAFF. The entire variable domain, with the rest obtained from reference TRBV7-8 and TRBJ1-1, is as follows: GAGVSQSPRYKVAKRGQDVALRCDPISGHVSLFWYQQALGQGPEFLTYFQNEAQLDKSGLPSDRFFAERPEGSVSTLKIQRTQQEDSAVYLCASSLLRGPTNTEAFFGQGTRLTVV.

This chain connects TRBV28 to TRBJ2-3, with D hard to call. Germline V CDR1 and CDR2: MDHEN, SYDVKM. Trimming cost V 2 bases and J 1 base, with 16 bases left between them. The CDR3 covers 17 residues. CDR3: CASSLGLALDGTDTQYF. CDR3 DNA sequence: TGTGCCAGCAGTTTAGGTTTAGCCCTCGACGGCACAGATACGCAGTATTTT.